The following is a TCR beta chain sequence with its context. Its target is not known. Clones were sequenced by immunoSEQ multiplex PCR, and TCRdb holds only the in-frame ones, with some missing. The sample lists under 200,000 clones, approximately 91% occurring once. These data belong to a study of T cell responses to AZD1222 COVID-19 vaccine. The length of the CDR3 is 11 residues. The germline V gene encodes CDR1 MGHRA and CDR2 YSYEKL. Deletions cut 6 bases from V and 5 bases from J, with 4 bases between. Study-wide results and limits: Elevations in Spike-specific TCR breadth and depth followed administration of two AZD1222 doses. It should be noted that donors were predominantly white British and more often female, and clonal diversity was possibly underestimated.

Sequencing was performed on peripheral blood, taken on day 0 of AZD1222 vaccination. The chain couples TRBV4-1 to TRBJ2-2; the D is unclear. The clonotype was recovered from an adult in good health. In DNA form, the CDR3 reads TGCGCCAGCAGTTTTACCGGGGAGCTGTTTTTT. This encodes CASSFTGELFF.